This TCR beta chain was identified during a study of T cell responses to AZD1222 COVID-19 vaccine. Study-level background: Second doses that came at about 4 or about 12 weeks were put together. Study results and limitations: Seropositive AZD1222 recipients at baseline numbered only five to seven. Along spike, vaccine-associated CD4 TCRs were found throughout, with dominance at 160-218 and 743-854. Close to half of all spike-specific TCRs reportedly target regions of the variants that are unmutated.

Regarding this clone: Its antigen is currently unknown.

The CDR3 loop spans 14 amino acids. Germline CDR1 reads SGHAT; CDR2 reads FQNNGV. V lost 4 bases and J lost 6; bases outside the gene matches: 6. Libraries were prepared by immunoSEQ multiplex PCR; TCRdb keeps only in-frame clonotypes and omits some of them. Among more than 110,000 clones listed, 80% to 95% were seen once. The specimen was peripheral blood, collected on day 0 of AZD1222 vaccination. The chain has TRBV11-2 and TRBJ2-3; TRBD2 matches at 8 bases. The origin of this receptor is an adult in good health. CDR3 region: CASSSPGLGDTQYF. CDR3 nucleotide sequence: TGTGCCAGCAGCTCCCCGGGACTAGGGGATACGCAGTATTTT.